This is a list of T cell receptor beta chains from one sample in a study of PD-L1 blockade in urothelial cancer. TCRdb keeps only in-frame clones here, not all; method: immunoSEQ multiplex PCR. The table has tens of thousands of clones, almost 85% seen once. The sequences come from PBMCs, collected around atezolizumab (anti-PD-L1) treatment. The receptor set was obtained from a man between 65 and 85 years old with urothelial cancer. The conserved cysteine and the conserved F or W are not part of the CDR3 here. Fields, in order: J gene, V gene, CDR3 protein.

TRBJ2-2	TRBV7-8	ASSSRTGQYTGELF
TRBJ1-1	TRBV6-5	ASSYDASGITEAF
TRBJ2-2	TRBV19	ASSKRGQTLTFGAGELF
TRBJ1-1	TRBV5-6	ASTPSVRAEAF
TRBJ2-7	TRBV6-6	ASSYSGGEQY
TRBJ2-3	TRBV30	AWSVPAGFTDTQY
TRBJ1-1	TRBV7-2	ASSLMRQGTTEAF
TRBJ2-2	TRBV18	ASSPQGLAGASTGELF
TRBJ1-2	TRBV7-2	ASTLGQGADGYT
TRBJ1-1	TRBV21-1	ASSKGLPRAEAF
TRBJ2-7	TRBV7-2	ASRRDRGPYEQY
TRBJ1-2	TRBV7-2	ASSTTGDYGYT
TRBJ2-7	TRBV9	ASSAASSATYEQY
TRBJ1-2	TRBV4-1	ASSQVRGQGANGYT
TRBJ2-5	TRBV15	ATSAPPFGQQY
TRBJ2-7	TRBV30	AWSVSGPRGSYEQY
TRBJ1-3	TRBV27	ASSPQGAGGNTIY
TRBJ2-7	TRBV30	AWSEGLAYEQY
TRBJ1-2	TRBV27	ASSLSRTGGGEGYT
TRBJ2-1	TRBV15	ATSRDRASGISYNEQF
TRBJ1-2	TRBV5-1	ASSALQGENYGYT
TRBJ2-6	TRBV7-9	ASSWEFMLRSGANVLT
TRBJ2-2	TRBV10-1	ASNRVAGHGGELF
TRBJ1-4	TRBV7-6	ASSQGQGEEKLF
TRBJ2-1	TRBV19	ASGREYNEQF
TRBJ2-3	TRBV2	ASSAPRGTDTQY
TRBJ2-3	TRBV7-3	ASSLMGGRTDTQY
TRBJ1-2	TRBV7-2	ASSLRSGGNYGYT
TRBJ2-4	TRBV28	ASRRPGTGANIQY
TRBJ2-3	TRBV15	ATSRMAGTTDTQY
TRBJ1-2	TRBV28	ASSSRGGLGYT
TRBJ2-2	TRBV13	ASSPTPRWPYTGELF
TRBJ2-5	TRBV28	AAGGRLQETQY
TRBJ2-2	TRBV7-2	ASRLTGRTGELF
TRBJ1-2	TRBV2	ASSDAGENYGYT
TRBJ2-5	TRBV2	ASTRTDPGKETQY
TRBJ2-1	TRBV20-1	SASENNEQF
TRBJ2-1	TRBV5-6	ASSSSGSLYNEQF
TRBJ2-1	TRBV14	ATGTGSHNEQF
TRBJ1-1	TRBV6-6	ASSYDKPPPEAF
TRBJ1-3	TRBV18	ASSEQDTIY
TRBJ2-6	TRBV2	ASTPGQGVSGANVLT
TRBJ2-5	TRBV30	AWSDKVGTEETQY
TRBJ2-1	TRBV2	ASNRQFTHEQF
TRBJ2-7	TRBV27	ASSSERREQY
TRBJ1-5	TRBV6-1	ASSETRVNQPQH
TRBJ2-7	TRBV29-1	SVEDLTGQTYEQY
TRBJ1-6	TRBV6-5	ASSYGGTGGESPLH
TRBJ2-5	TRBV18	ASSPLAGGQETQY
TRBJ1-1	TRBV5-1	ASSLLTGQGLGGAEAF
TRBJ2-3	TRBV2	ASLGGIWTDTQY
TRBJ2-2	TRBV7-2	ASSLIYRTANTGELF
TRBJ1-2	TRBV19	ASAKLTTGDGYT